Presented here are 7 T cell receptor beta chains from one specimen sequenced in a study of regulatory T cells in long-lasting Graves disease. TCR beta libraries were built with iRepertoire HTBI primers and Arm-PCR of CDR3 regions. TCRdb reanalysed the multiplex PCR reads using MiXCR and keeps one entry per CDR3 protein. The sample lists fewer than 650,000 distinct CDR3 sequences, around 17% occurring once. This sample's time point: newly diagnosed GD, antithyroid drugs for less than 3 months. The authors made the TCR library using RNA they extracted from PBMCs. These sequences were also reported in another study, on T cells in Graves' hyperthyroidism and ophthalmopathy.

Sequenced here: peripheral blood mononuclear cells (PBMCs), sampled at new diagnosis, from a patient treated with antithyroid drugs. These receptors were collected from a woman between 25 and 40 years old with Graves disease.

This clonotype was counted a few times. This chain links TRBV27 with TRBJ1-2, with 7 positions matching TRBD1. This CDR3 contains 13 residues. The J segment lost 5 bases and the V segment lost 6 bases, leaving 6 bases of the junction unmatched. Germline assignment: CDR1 MNHEY and CDR2 SMNVEV (reference sequence). CDR3 loop: CASRKTGRYGYTF. The CDR3 coding sequence is TGTGCCAGCAGAAAGACAGGGAGGTATGGCTACACCTTC.

In its sample, this clonotype was seen many times. The chain's CDR3 is CASSGTGGRGYTF. DNA for the CDR3: TGTGCCAGCTCCGGGACAGGGGGTCGCGGCTACACCTTC. The chain joins TRBV18 to TRBJ1-2; 11 bases agree with TRBD1. V was clipped by 6 bases and J by 8 bases; unmatched bases: 5. Germline-derived CDR1 and CDR2 are KGHSH and LQKENI. The CDR3 length is 13 residues.

This clonotype was seen a handful of times. CDR3 sequence (DNA): TGTGCCACCAGGAGGACAGGAACCGGGGAGCTGTTTTTT. This encodes CATRRTGTGELFF. The rearrangement joins TRBV24-1 to TRBJ2-2; TRBD1 matches 7 bases. Germline V gives CDR1 KGHDR, CDR2 SFDVKD. With 7 bases clipped from V and 5 bases from J, the junction kept 3 bases outside the gene matches. This CDR3 is 13 amino acids long.

In the case of this clonotype: A clone one base away is much larger, so this may be a read error. A read error is likely, as this CDR3 ends without the conserved phenylalanine or tryptophan. The chain employs TRBV11-2 and TRBJ1-2; D is perhaps TRBD1 (5 bases). Trimming cost V 5 bases and J 6 bases, with 7 bases left between them. The CDR3 is 11 residues long. In germline, CDR1 is SGHAT, CDR2 FQNNGV. CDR3 sequence (DNA): TGTGCCAGCAGCCAGGGAAATGGCTACACCCTC. It yields the protein CASSQGNGYTL.

Regarding this clonotype: This clone may be a read error of a much larger clone one base away. The chain carries TRBV6-2 or TRBV6-3 and TRBJ1-2; D is unclear. CDR3 length: 15 residues. CDR1 and CDR2 (germline): MNHEY, SVGEGT. The CDR3 DNA is TGTGCCAGCAGTACACAAGGCAGAAAGACTAATGGCTACGCCTTC. Its translation is CASSTQGRKTNGYAF.

This clonotype showed up just a few times. This chain joins TRBV20-1 and TRBJ1-6, with a possible D match to TRBD1 (6 bases). The CDR3 has 16 residues. V gave up 4 bases and J gave up 0 bases, with 13 bases separating them. Germline V gives CDR1 DFQATT, CDR2 SNEGSKA (reference sequence). The CDR3 DNA reads as TGCAGTGCTACCGAGACAGGCAACTCCTATAATTCACCCCTCCACTTT. It is translated as CSATETGNSYNSPLHF.

The V gene is TRBV11-3, the J gene TRBJ1-1; 8 bases are shared with TRBD1. The CDR3 has 15 residues. V was pared by 4 bases and J by 1 base, with 5 bases of the junction left unmatched. Germline CDR1 reads SGHNT; CDR2 reads YENEEA. The CDR3 nucleotides read TGTGCCAGCAGCTCTGGGACAGGACAGAACACTGAAGCTTTCTTT. This encodes CASSSGTGQNTEAFF.